The T cell receptor beta chain described here comes from a study of blood T cell repertoires in COVID-19. Study-wide context: The analysed material was cDNA or gDNA that came from T cells, B-cell-depleted T cells, or PBMCs.

CDR3 length: 15 residues. Between the trimmed V and J ends, which lost 0 bases and 5 bases, there was a span of 13 bases. Per germline, CDR1 SNHLY and CDR2 FYNNEI. In the authors' methods: Reference gene primer amplification gave nucleated cell count estimates. The data were produced by immunoSEQ multiplex PCR, yet TCRdb's version contains in-frame clones alone and is incomplete. The V and J calls and clone size were taken over from that table, and D and trimming were inferred from the DNA. The table has about 130,000 clones, about 70% seen once. Input material: peripheral blood. The chain combines TRBV2 with TRBJ1-1, with D possibly being TRBD1 (5 bases). The TCR sequence derives from a woman aged 70 to 79 with acute or convalescent COVID-19. For the CDR3, the DNA is TGTGCCAGCAGTGAAGCGTTCAGGGAAGGAACTGAAGCTTTCTTT. Amino acid sequence: CASSEAFREGTEAFF.